Below are 13 T cell receptor beta chains sequenced from a single sample in a study of cytomegalovirus exposure and HLA in healthy donors. PCR used 60 Vbeta primers and 13 Jbeta primers. Sequenced by immunoSEQ multiplex PCR; TCRdb stores in-frame clones only, minus some. This sample carries about 100,000 clones, 65% to 75% of them seen once, and the ten largest clones take approximately 4.3%. Sequenced: PBMCs. The receptors here all came from a woman between 18 and 29 years old in good health and CMV-seropositive.

This clone was detected once. The chain recombines TRBV18 with TRBJ2-1; TRBD1 is a possible D gene (5 bases). The germline CDR1 and CDR2 sequences are KGHSH and LQKENI. CDR3 size: 17 residues. V lost 3 bases to trimming and J lost 6 bases, with 21 bases between them. The CDR3 loop is CASSPPAGWTPRNEQFF. DNA of the CDR3: TGTGCCAGCTCACCCCCCGCAGGATGGACACCGCGCAATGAGCAGTTCTTC. The full variable domain, its missing parts supplied by reference TRBV18 and TRBJ2-1, is NAGVMQNPRHLVRRRGQEARLRCSPMKGHSHVYWYRQLPEEGLKFMVYLQKENIIDESGMPKERFSAEFPKEGPSILRIQQVVRGDSAAYFCASSPPAGWTPRNEQFFGPGTRLTVL.

This clone was seen only once. The chain uses TRBV6-5 and TRBJ2-1; tentative D call: TRBD2 (5 bases). The CDR3 contains 15 residues. V lost 6 bases, J lost 0 bases, and 12 bases lay in between. Germline V lookup: CDR1 MNHEY, CDR2 SVGAGI. CDR3 nucleotide sequence: TGTGCCAGCAGCTTTCCGGGGAGCTCCTACAATGAGCAGTTCTTC. Translation: CASSFPGSSYNEQFF.

This chain uses TRBV6-6 with TRBJ2-7; 11 bases align to TRBD1. Germline CDR1 and CDR2: MNHNY and SVGAGI (reference sequence). V shed 2 bases and J 5 bases; nucleotides not matched to a gene: 2. CDR3 size: 14 residues. CDR3 protein: CASSYRDRGDEQYF. The CDR3 DNA sequence: TGTGCCAGCAGTTACCGGGACAGGGGGGACGAGCAGTACTTC.

The J gene is TRBJ2-7, the V gene TRBV4-3; 9 positions match TRBD1. The J segment lost 4 bases and the V segment lost 4 bases, leaving 8 bases of the junction unmatched. CDR3 length: 15 amino acids. Germline V gene data show CDR1 as LGHNA and CDR2 as YSLEER. The CDR3 is CASSRDGQGRYEQYF. The CDR3 DNA is TGCGCCAGCAGCCGGGACGGACAGGGGAGGTACGAGCAGTACTTC.

This clone was observed a few times. V is TRBV6-1 and J is TRBJ1-2, with D possibly being TRBD1 (5 bases). This CDR3 contains 14 residues. Trimming took 8 bases from V and 3 from J, leaving 16 bases between them. Germline CDR1 MNHNS, CDR2 SASEGT. The CDR3 reads CASHSGAEHYGYTF. The CDR3 nucleotides are TGTGCCAGCCACAGTGGGGCGGAGCACTATGGCTACACCTTC.

The chain is built from TRBV11-2 and TRBJ2-1; 9 nucleotides align to TRBD2. The CDR3 runs to 15 residues. V lost 1 base and J lost 7; bases outside the gene matches: 5. Germline loops: CDR1 SGHAT, CDR2 FQNNGV. The chain's CDR3 is CASSLGASGTNEQFF. CDR3 DNA: TGTGCCAGCAGCTTAGGGGCTAGCGGGACGAATGAGCAGTTCTTC.

The chain combines TRBV10-3 with TRBJ2-1; D remains unclear. Germline lookup yields CDR1 ENHRY and CDR2 SYGVKD. Trimming stripped 1 base from V and 10 bases from J, with 14 bases between. The CDR3 is 14 amino acids. CDR3 region: CAISEYGPRREQFF. The CDR3 DNA reads as TGTGCCATCAGTGAGTATGGTCCTAGAAGGGAGCAGTTCTTC.

The chain employs TRBV2 and TRBJ2-2, with 9 bases fitting TRBD2. After removal of 7 bases from V and 6 bases from J, the junction contained 9 bases not matched to a gene. This CDR3 contains 15 residues. Germline V gene sequence: CDR1 SNHLY, CDR2 FYNNEI. Here the CDR3 DNA reads TGTGCCAGCACCTGGGCTAGCGGGACCTCCGGGGAGCTGTTTTTT. It encodes CASTWASGTSGELFF.

V is TRBV28 and J is TRBJ2-3; TRBD2 agrees at 13 bases. CDR1 is MDHEN, CDR2 SYDVKM, per germline. V was pared by 5 bases and J by 5 bases, with 13 bases of the junction left unmatched. This CDR3 has 18 amino acids. CDR3 coding DNA: TGTGCCAGCAGTCCCATCCTCGGACTAGCGGGAGACCAAGATACGCAGTATTTT. Amino acids: CASSPILGLAGDQDTQYF.

The J gene is TRBJ2-7, the V gene TRBV7-2; 8 bases fit TRBD1. The CDR3 runs 14 residues. J gave up 6 bases and V 3 bases, and 7 bases lay outside the gene matches. Per germline, CDR1 SGHTA and CDR2 FQGNSA. CDR3 DNA: TGTGCCAGCAGCTTTTCGCAGGGGGCGATCGAGCAGTACTTC. Protein sequence: CASSFSQGAIEQYF.

The chain combines TRBV7-9 with TRBJ2-1; 7 nucleotides match TRBD1. This CDR3 region has 14 residues. Germline V lookup: CDR1 SEHNR, CDR2 FQNEAQ (reference sequence). With 4 bases clipped from V and 9 bases from J, the junction kept 9 bases outside the gene matches. The CDR3 sequence is CASSSTDRVGEQFF. CDR3 nucleotides: TGTGCCAGCAGCTCCACTGACAGGGTAGGTGAGCAGTTCTTC.

In its sample, this clone was seen once. The V call is TRBV7-2, the J call TRBJ2-7; tentative D call: TRBD2 (5 bases). Germline V gene sequence: CDR1 SGHTA, CDR2 FQGNSA. The V end lost 0 bases, the J end lost 3 bases, and 9 bases lay between the germline ends. The CDR3 runs 14 residues. The CDR3 bases are TGTGCCAGCAGCTTAGCGGGAGCAGGCTACGAGCAGTACTTC. Its protein product is CASSLAGAGYEQYF.

The chain carries TRBV27 and TRBJ1-1; no definite D call. The V gene lost 5 bases and the J gene lost 4 bases, with 14 bases spanning the gap. In germline, CDR1 is MNHEY, CDR2 SMNVEV (reference sequence). This CDR3 comprises 14 residues. In nucleotides, the CDR3 is TGTGCCAGCAGTCCAGCTGAGTGGGCCACTGAAGCTTTCTTT. It translates to CASSPAEWATEAFF.